This TCR beta chain derives from a study of shared clonotypes between healthy human individuals (dated by TCRdb to between 2020 and 2021). For the study in its entirety: A few men and two women, aged 18 to 49 years, made up the cohort. Different laboratories and diverse techniques were used to prepare libraries and sequence TCR repertoires, to increase sequencing depth and limit assay-specific biases. For each donor, CD4 naive and CD4 memory were each run on three plates, CD8 naive on two plates, and CD8 memory on one plate. The study deeply sequenced blood TCR repertoires of five healthy adults to estimate repertoire size and the extent of clonotype sharing between individuals. Between about 0.8 and 8.9 billion PBMCs per donor were obtained by leukapheresis.

Broad study findings and their caveats: Rarefaction of sorted-subset datasets indicated incomplete sequencing despite the large sequencing depth. When several donors were compared, the shared fraction of clonotypes was about 5% for naive CD4, over 3% for naive CD8, 2% to 2.5% for memory CD4, and 0.4% for memory CD8. Sampling was limited to blood, and TCR repertoires in tissue likely differ from TCR repertoires in blood. Pairwise subsampling led to the expectation that sequencing depth would affect the degree of clonotype sharing among donors. Clonotypes shared by all four sorted-subset donors showed higher generation probabilities than non-shared clonotypes. Naive subsets generally had larger estimated clonotype richness than memory subsets did. Because the study included a small number of donors, the genetic and exposure-history diversity represented was limited.

Healthy HIV-negative adults with no recently reported acute infections or vaccinations were included as donors. Every donor was a Caucasian adult residing in Nashville, Tennessee, USA. CD4+ T cells were enriched by magnetic negative selection, after which naive cells were positively selected on CD45RA and the negative fraction was taken as the memory subset. After blood collection by leukapheresis, PBMCs were isolated using Ficoll-Histopaque density gradient centrifugation and then cryopreserved in the vapor phase of liquid nitrogen. Purity and quantity of every magnetically sorted T cell population were checked by analytical flow cytometry. Genomic DNA was isolated from each sorted fraction and quantified by UV absorbance on a Nanodrop 2000c. CDR1 and CDR2, per the germline V gene (reference sequence), are SGHNT and YYREEE. The CDR3 starts with the cysteine, ends with the phenylalanine, and has 16 residues. Only the CDR3 DNA stays, 48 bases, in frame from base 1. V is reduced by 2 bases and J by 5 bases, leaving a spacing of 16 bases between them.

Using the deep immunoSEQ assay, TCR CDR3 regions were amplified from genomic DNA by multiplex PCR. Extracted genomic DNA from each cell subset was spread evenly across all wells of several immunoSEQ 96-well plates, with each plate serving as a replicate. For sorted subsets, about 200 ng genomic DNA, equal to tens of thousands of T cell genomes, was loaded into each replicate PCR. Purified libraries were measured with a Qubit 3.0 fluorometer, size-checked on a Bioanalyzer 2100, and measured again with the KAPA Library Quantification kit. Every immunoSEQ 96-well plate was sequenced on a dedicated single-read 150-cycle Illumina NextSeq 550 flow cell. As for how the authors treated the data: Because the immunoSEQ output included only junctional sequences and no quality scores, the filtering could not be the same as the filtering used for full-length reads. Sequences were annotated with PyIR, a Python wrapper for IgBLAST v1.9, using IMGT germline references to assign V/J genes and CDR3. Reads were removed for weak V/J assignments (E-value above 1e-6), missing CDR3, stop codons, out-of-frame junctions, or ambiguous translated residues. V3J clonotypes were defined as sequences sharing the same inferred V gene, J gene, and CDR3 amino acid sequence. The percentage overlap between two repertoires was calculated by dividing the number of shared unique clonotypes by the size of the smaller repertoire. Repertoire richness was assessed with RTK rarefaction, the Chao1 estimator, and Recon v2.1 estimates of unobserved clonotypes. Generation probabilities for all TCRbeta clonotypes obtained by the gDNA method from a handful of donors were computed using OLGA. TCRdb took this table from immuneACCESS and kept in-frame rearrangements with V and J called. Such tables lack part of the clones; where checked against another copy, unresolved V genes explain under half of the gap, and the rest is unexplained. That table gives V, J and clone size, and the DNA gave D and trimming. For this sample there are some 2.1 million clones; roughly 95% appear just once. Jointly, the top ten make up more than 0.1% of the sample.

As concerns this clone: It has no known antigen specificity. Base qualities are not recorded, but no much larger clone differs from it by a single base.

The TCR comes from a young man in good health. The chain employs TRBV5-4 and TRBJ2-2, with the D segment possibly TRBD1 or TRBD2, each aligning over 6 bases. The sample was naive CD4+ T cells sorted from blood. Explained via the paper, the cell subset or site label denotes: CD45RA+ positively selected. The CDR3 in this case is CASSLRGASPTGELFF. Read as DNA, the sequence is TGTGCCAGCAGCTTAAGGGGGGCCTCTCCAACCGGGGAGCTGTTTTTT.